At least ten counts were recorded for the clone carrying this T cell receptor (beta chain). Its antigen is as yet unknown. This record belongs to a study of identical twins. Study-level findings and limits: Carriage of fewer insertions was seen in abundant cord blood beta clonotypes, whereas memory repertoires showed none.

Trimming pared 7 bases from V and 4 bases from J, leaving 19 bases between. Germline loops: CDR1 MGHDK, CDR2 SYGVNS. The CDR3 sequence is 15 residues long. TCRdb re-called the 5' RACE reads through MiXCR, storing one row per CDR3 protein. The data show a few hundred thousand distinct CDR3 sequences, roughly 10% seen once. The same specimen was also included in a second study, on yellow fever vaccine responses in identical twins.

The receptor was isolated from a woman between 18 and 29 years old in good health. The rearrangement uses TRBV25-1 and TRBJ1-2, with a tentative D call TRBD1 (5 bases). Sequencing was carried out using CD8+ T cells sorted from blood. This chain's CDR3 is CASTGTLAEGYGYTF. The CDR3 bases are TGTGCCAGCACCGGGACTCTAGCCGAGGGCTATGGCTACACCTTC.